The T cell receptor (beta chain) under discussion was sequenced for a study of cytomegalovirus exposure and HLA in healthy donors. About the research overall: The platform used for the 100 to 150 validation repertoires matched that of the roughly 700 first-cohort repertoires, a later analysis reported. Findings and caveats of the study: The study found most TCR sequences rare, yet found some public TCRs in many donors.

Germline CDR1 is MNHEY and CDR2 is SVGAGI. V was clipped by 4 bases and J by 3 bases, with 15 bases between them. The CDR3 sequence is 15 residues long. Points on this clone: Its specificity is unknown.

The repertoire was sequenced with immunoSEQ multiplex PCR; TCRdb's copy has only in-frame clones and lacks some. The data show roughly 52,000 clones, 90% seen once. The gene calls are TRBV6-5 and TRBJ1-2; D perhaps matches TRBD1 (6 bases). This clonotype originated in a man between 18 and 29 years old in good health and CMV-seronegative. The sequenced sample was PBMCs. CDR3 region: CASSSPRGADYGYTF. DNA for the CDR3: TGTGCCAGCAGTTCCCCACGGGGGGCTGACTATGGCTACACCTTC.